Listed below are T cell receptor beta chains from one sample, sequenced in a study of cytomegalovirus exposure and HLA in healthy donors. Some clones are missing from TCRdb's copy, which holds only in-frame ones; the method was immunoSEQ multiplex PCR. In total, the table holds under 200,000 clones. Sequenced sample: PBMCs. The receptors here all came from a woman younger than 30 in good health and CMV-seropositive. The CDR3 runs from the conserved cysteine through the conserved F or W. A D gene is named only where the DNA matches it firmly.

d_call j_call v_call cdr3_nt cdr3_aa
- TRBJ2-5 TRBV5-4 TGTGCCAGCAGCTCATGGGAGCACCAAGAGACCCAGTACTTC CASSSWEHQETQYF
- TRBJ1-1 TRBV29-1 TGCAGCGGGAGCGGACAGAGGAACACTGAAGCTTTCTTT CSGSGQRNTEAFF
- TRBJ1-5 TRBV7-8 TGTGCCAGCAGCTTCAGTCCCCTTAGCAATCAGCCCCAGCATTTT CASSFSPLSNQPQHF
- TRBJ2-3 TRBV18 TGTGCCAGCTCAGATCTAGGGACTCCTCGAGGTACGCAGTATTTT CASSDLGTPRGTQYF
- TRBJ2-1 TRBV2 TGTGCCAGCAGTGAGCTACGGAGCAATGAGCAGTTCTTC CASSELRSNEQFF
TRBD2 TRBJ2-2 TRBV7-2 TGTGCCAGCAGCTTAATTGGTCTAGCGGGAGGCACGAACACCGGGGAGCTGTTTTTT CASSLIGLAGGTNTGELFF
- TRBJ2-7 TRBV5-1 TGCGCCAGCAGCGGGGGGACAGCTATACTGTACGAGCAGTACTTC CASSGGTAILYEQYF
- TRBJ1-3 TRBV6-5 TGTGCCAGCAGTTTACTCGTAGGGGATGGAAACACCATATATTTT CASSLLVGDGNTIYF
- TRBJ2-5 TRBV5-4 TGTGCCAGCAGCCACCCGGGATCTGGCCGGGAGACCCAGTACTTC CASSHPGSGRETQYF
TRBD2 TRBJ2-7 TRBV15 TGTGCCACCAGCAGACTCGGACTAGCGGGATCCTACGAGCAGTACTTC CATSRLGLAGSYEQYF
- TRBJ2-3 TRBV5-4 TGTGCCAGCAGCTTGTTGGGGGGGCGCACAGATACGCAGTATTTT CASSLLGGRTDTQYF
TRBD1 TRBJ1-2 TRBV7-3 TGTGCCAGCAGCTTAAATCGACAGGGAGGCTACACCTTC CASSLNRQGGYTF
TRBD2 TRBJ2-3 TRBV4-1 TGCGCCAGCAGCCAAGGGGCAGCGGGGGGGTTTCTGAATACGCAGTATTTT CASSQGAAGGFLNTQYF
TRBD2 TRBJ2-2 TRBV9 TGTGCCAGCAGCTCCGGGACTACCAACACCGGGGAGCTGTTTTTT CASSSGTTNTGELFF
TRBD2 TRBJ2-7 TRBV5-1 TGCGCCAGCAGCTTAAACTACGGCGGGAGGGTCTACGAGCAGTACTTC CASSLNYGGRVYEQYF
- TRBJ1-6 TRBV30 TGTGCCTGGAGTTTCTCCAGGTCGAGCTCCTATAATTCACCCCTCCACTTT CAWSFSRSSSYNSPLHF
- TRBJ1-4 TRBV30 TGTGCCTGGGGTGACGGGACAACTAATGAAAAACTGTTTTTT CAWGDGTTNEKLFF
- TRBJ2-5 TRBV7-8 TGTGCCAGCAGCGCTGGGGCCTACCAAGAGACCCAGTACTTC CASSAGAYQETQYF
- TRBJ1-4 TRBV10-3 TGTGCCATCAGCGGCACAGGGAGTAATGAAAAACTGTTTTTT CAISGTGSNEKLFF
TRBD2 TRBJ2-5 TRBV5-4 TGTGCCAGCAGCTTGATAGCGGGACAAGAGACCCAGTACTTC CASSLIAGQETQYF
TRBD1 TRBJ1-5 TRBV18 TGTGCCAGCTCAGATAGGGGACAGGGGTACAATCAGCCCCAGCATTTT CASSDRGQGYNQPQHF
TRBD2 TRBJ2-5 TRBV2 TGTGCCAGCAGTGAAAGGCTAGCGGGAGGGGAGACCCAGTACTTC CASSERLAGGETQYF
- TRBJ1-2 TRBV27 TGTGCCAGCAGCCAGGGTATGGGAGGCTACACCTTC CASSQGMGGYTF
TRBD1 TRBJ2-2 TRBV10-1 TGCGCCAGCCGCGGGACAGGGGGCATCGGGGAGCTGTTTTTT CASRGTGGIGELFF
- TRBJ2-1 TRBV19 TGTGCCAGTAGCCCGCGCGAGCATGAGCAGTTCTTC CASSPREHEQFF
TRBD2 TRBJ2-5 TRBV15 TGTGCCACCAGCGGTCTAGCGGGGACGTACCAAGAGACCCAGTACTTC CATSGLAGTYQETQYF
- TRBJ1-3 TRBV30 TGTGCCTGGAGTGTACAATTTGGAAACACCATATATTTT CAWSVQFGNTIYF
TRBD2 TRBJ2-7 TRBV2 TGTGCCAGCAGACTAGCGGGAGCATACGAGCAGTACTTC CASRLAGAYEQYF
TRBD1 TRBJ2-7 TRBV5-4 TGTGCCAGCAGCTTGAGGTCGGGACAGGGGGCCTACGAGCAGTACTTC CASSLRSGQGAYEQYF
- TRBJ1-3 TRBV30 TGTGCCTGGACCCTGCTAGCCCCGGGGTCAGGAAACACCATATATTTT CAWTLLAPGSGNTIYF
TRBD1 TRBJ2-7 TRBV30 TGTGCCTGGAGTCACGACAGGGGGCTCTACGAGCAGTACTTC CAWSHDRGLYEQYF
- TRBJ1-1 TRBV2 TGTGCCGGTGGACAGATGAACACTGAAGCTTTCTTT CAGGQMNTEAFF
- TRBJ1-6 TRBV7-9 TGTGCCAGCAGCTTAGGCAGGGCCACATATAATTCACCCCTCCACTTT CASSLGRATYNSPLHF
- TRBJ2-7 TRBV27 TGTGCCAGCAGTTTTAAGACAGCCGCCTACGAGCAGTACTTC CASSFKTAAYEQYF
- TRBJ2-7 TRBV7-2 TGTGCCAGCAGCTTAGCGTTCGGGGGATCCTACGAGCAGTACTTC CASSLAFGGSYEQYF
TRBD1 TRBJ2-7 TRBV10-3 TGTGCCATCAGTGAGGGGACAGGGGGAATGGGCGAGCAGTACTTC CAISEGTGGMGEQYF
- TRBJ2-1 TRBV19 TGTGCCAGTAGTATAGAGGAGTATCAGGCGGGGCTCCATGAGCAGTTCTTC CASSIEEYQAGLHEQFF
- TRBJ2-2 TRBV9 TGTGCCAGCAGCGTAGGACAGACACTCACCGGGGAGCTGTTTTTT CASSVGQTLTGELFF
TRBD2 TRBJ2-5 TRBV19 TGTGCCAGTAGTATTAGGCGGGGGGCAAGGGAGACCCAGTACTTC CASSIRRGARETQYF
- TRBJ2-7 TRBV30 TGTGCCTGGAGTCAGTTATACGAGCAGTACTTC CAWSQLYEQYF
- TRBJ2-7 TRBV2 TGTGCCAGCATCCGGTGGAGCTACGAGCAGTACTTC CASIRWSYEQYF
- TRBJ2-5 TRBV10-2 TGCGCCAGTTGTCCCAGACTGATCTCTGAGACCCAGTACTTC CASCPRLISETQYF
TRBD1 TRBJ1-1 TRBV19 TGTGCCAGTAGTGGTGCCTCCTGGACAGGGGGGTTGAACACTGAAGCTTTCTTT CASSGASWTGGLNTEAFF
TRBD2 TRBJ2-5 TRBV10-1 TGCGCCAGCAGTGAAGGTTCCCTAGCGGGAGGGCCGTGGTTTGGGACCCAGTACTTC CASSEGSLAGGPWFGTQYF
- TRBJ2-3 TRBV6-1 TGTGCCAGCAGGGAGGGGGGAGGGGGCACAGATACGCAGTATTTT CASREGGGGTDTQYF
- TRBJ2-3 TRBV4-3 TGCGCCAGCAGCCAGAATCCAGCGGCGGCAGATACGCAGTATTTT CASSQNPAAADTQYF
- TRBJ2-1 TRBV6-6 TGTGCCAGCAGTTACAGTGGGAGGGGGTTTGACAATGAGCAGTTCTTC CASSYSGRGFDNEQFF
TRBD1 TRBJ2-7 TRBV6-5 TGTGCCAGCAGTTACTCGGGGACAGGGATGTACGAGCAGTACTTC CASSYSGTGMYEQYF
- TRBJ1-2 TRBV29-1 TGCAGCGTTGACCTCAGGGGAAACTATGGCTACACCTTC CSVDLRGNYGYTF
- TRBJ1-5 TRBV28 TGTGCCAGCAGGGGGACACTTCAGCCCCAGCATTTT CASRGTLQPQHF
TRBD1 TRBJ2-1 TRBV7-2 TGTGCCAGCAGCACCGGGACAGGGGGTGGTTATGAGCAGTTCTTC CASSTGTGGGYEQFF